Following are 2 T cell receptor beta chains from one sample sequenced in a study of shared clonotypes between healthy human individuals. This table comes from immunoSEQ multiplex PCR, and its TCRdb copy is limited to in-frame clones, with some not included. The sample records roughly 2.2 million clones, roughly 93% being singletons. The sequencing sample was made of naive CD4+ T cells from PBMCs. The subset was: CD45RA+ positively selected. These receptors were taken from a man younger than 30 in good health. Some clones in this sample may be carry-over from other donors' samples.

In DNA form, the CDR3 reads TGTGCCAGCAGTTTCCTCGGGAACCAAGAGACCCAGTACTTC. It yields the protein CASSFLGNQETQYF. The gene calls are TRBV27 and TRBJ2-5; a weak D match, TRBD2 (5 bases). V lost 3 bases and J lost 0, with 8 bases in between. Germline values: CDR1 MNHEY, CDR2 SMNVEV (reference sequence). CDR3 length: 14 residues.

The chain uses TRBV15 and TRBJ2-7; D is unclear. Germline V lookup: CDR1 LNHNV, CDR2 YYDKDF (reference sequence). V lost 0 bases, J lost 6 bases, and 30 bases lay in between. This CDR3 is built from 20 residues. The DNA for the CDR3 is TGTGCCACCAGCAGAGATCAGCTACTACGAGCAGTATCGTGGATCGGCGAGCAGTACTTC. Its translation: CATSRDQLLRAVSWIGEQYF.